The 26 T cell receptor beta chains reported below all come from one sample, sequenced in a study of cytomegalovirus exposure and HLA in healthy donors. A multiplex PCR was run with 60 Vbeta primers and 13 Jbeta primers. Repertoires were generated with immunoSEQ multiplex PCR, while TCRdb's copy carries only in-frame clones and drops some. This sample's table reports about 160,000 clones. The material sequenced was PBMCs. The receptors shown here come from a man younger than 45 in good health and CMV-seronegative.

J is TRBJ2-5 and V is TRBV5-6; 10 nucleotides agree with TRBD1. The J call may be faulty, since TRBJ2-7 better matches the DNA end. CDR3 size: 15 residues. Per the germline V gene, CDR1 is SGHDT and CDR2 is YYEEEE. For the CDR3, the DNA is TGTGCCAGCAGCTTGGGACAGGGGGCTATCTACGAGCAGTACTTC. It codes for CASSLGQGAIYEQYF.

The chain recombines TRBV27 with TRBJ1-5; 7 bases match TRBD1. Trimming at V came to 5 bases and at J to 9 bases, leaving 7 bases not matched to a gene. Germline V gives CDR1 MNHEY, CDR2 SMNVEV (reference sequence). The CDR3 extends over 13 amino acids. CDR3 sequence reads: CASSPETGTPQHF. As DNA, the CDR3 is TGTGCCAGCAGTCCCGAGACAGGGACGCCCCAGCATTTT.

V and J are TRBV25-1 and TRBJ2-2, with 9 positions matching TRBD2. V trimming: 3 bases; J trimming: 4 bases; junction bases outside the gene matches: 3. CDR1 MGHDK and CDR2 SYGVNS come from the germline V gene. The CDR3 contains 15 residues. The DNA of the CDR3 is TGTGCCAGCAGTGATCTAGCGGGAAGCACCGGGGAGCTGTTTTTT. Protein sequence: CASSDLAGSTGELFF.

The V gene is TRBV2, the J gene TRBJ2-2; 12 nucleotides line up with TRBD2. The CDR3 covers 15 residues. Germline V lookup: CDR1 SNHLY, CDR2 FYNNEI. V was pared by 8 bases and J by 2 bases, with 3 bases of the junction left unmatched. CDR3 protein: CASAGLAGNTGELFF. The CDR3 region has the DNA TGTGCCAGCGCGGGACTAGCGGGTAACACCGGGGAGCTGTTTTTT.

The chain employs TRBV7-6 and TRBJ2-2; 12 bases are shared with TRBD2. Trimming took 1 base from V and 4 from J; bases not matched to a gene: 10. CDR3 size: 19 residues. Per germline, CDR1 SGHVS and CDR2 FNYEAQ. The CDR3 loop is CASSLERASGRAGTGELFF. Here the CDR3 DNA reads TGTGCCAGCAGCTTAGAACGGGCTAGCGGGAGGGCCGGCACCGGGGAGCTGTTTTTT.

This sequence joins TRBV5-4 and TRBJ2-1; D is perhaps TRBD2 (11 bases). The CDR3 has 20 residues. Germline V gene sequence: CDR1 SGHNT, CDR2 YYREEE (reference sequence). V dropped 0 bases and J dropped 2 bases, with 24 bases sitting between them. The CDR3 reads CASSLGDRGTTSGAYNEQFF. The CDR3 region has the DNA TGTGCCAGCAGCTTGGGGGACAGGGGCACGACTAGCGGGGCCTACAATGAGCAGTTCTTC.

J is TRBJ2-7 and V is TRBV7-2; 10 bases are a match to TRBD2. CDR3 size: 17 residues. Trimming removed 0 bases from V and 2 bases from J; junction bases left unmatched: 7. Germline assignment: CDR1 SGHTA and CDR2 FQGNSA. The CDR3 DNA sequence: TGTGCCAGCAGCTTAGCATGGATAGCGGGAGGACCCTACGAGCAGTACTTC. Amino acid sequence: CASSLAWIAGGPYEQYF.

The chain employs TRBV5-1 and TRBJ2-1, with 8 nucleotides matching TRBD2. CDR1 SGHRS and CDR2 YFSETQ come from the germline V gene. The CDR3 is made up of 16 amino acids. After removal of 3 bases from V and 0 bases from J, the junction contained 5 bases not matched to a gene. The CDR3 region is CASSSQSGSSYNEQFF. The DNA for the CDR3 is TGCGCCAGCAGCTCACAGAGCGGGAGCTCCTACAATGAGCAGTTCTTC.

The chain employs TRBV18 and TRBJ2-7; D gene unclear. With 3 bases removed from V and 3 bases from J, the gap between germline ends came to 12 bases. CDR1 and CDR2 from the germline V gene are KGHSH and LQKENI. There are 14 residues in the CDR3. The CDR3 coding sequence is TGTGCCAGCTCACCCGTTTTGGTCGGCTACGAGCAGTACTTC. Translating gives CASSPVLVGYEQYF.

In nucleotides, the CDR3 is TGTGCCAGTAGTATATGGGGGGAGTCCTATGGCTACACCTTC. This encodes CASSIWGESYGYTF. The V call is TRBV19, the J call TRBJ1-2; TRBD1 is a possible D gene (5 bases). V was pared by 2 bases and J by 4 bases, with 11 bases between. The germline CDR1 and CDR2 sequences are LNHDA and SQIVND (reference sequence). CDR3 length equals 14 residues.

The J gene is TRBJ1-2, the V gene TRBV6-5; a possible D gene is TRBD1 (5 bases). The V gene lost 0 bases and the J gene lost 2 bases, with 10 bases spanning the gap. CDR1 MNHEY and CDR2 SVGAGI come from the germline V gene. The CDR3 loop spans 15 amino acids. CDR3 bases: TGTGCCAGCAGTTACTCTGGGGCTGAAAACTATGGCTACACCTTC. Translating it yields CASSYSGAENYGYTF.

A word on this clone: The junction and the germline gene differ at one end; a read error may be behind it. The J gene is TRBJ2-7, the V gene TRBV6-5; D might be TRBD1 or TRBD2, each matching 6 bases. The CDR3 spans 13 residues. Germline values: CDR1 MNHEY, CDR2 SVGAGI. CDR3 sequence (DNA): TGTGCCAGCGGTTACAGGGAGGTCTACGAGCAGTACTTC. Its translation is CASGYREVYEQYF.

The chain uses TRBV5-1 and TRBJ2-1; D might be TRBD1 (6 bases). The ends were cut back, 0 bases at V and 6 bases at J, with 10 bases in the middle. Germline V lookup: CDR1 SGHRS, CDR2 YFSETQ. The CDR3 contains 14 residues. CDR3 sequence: CASSLAEDSNEQFF. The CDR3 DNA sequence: TGCGCCAGCAGCTTGGCCGAGGACAGCAATGAGCAGTTCTTC.

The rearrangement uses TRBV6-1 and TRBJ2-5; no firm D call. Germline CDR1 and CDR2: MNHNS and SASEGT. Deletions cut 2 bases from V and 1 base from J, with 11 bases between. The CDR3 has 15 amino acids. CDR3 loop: CASSELFGLQETQYF. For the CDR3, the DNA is TGTGCCAGCAGTGAATTATTTGGGCTCCAAGAGACCCAGTACTTC.

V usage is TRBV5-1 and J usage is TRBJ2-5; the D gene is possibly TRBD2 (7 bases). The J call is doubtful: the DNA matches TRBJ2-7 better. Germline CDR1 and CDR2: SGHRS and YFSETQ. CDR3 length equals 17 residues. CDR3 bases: TGCGCCAGCAGCCCTGACGGGGGGCGGGCAAGCTCCTACGAGCAGTACTTC. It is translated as CASSPDGGRASSYEQYF.

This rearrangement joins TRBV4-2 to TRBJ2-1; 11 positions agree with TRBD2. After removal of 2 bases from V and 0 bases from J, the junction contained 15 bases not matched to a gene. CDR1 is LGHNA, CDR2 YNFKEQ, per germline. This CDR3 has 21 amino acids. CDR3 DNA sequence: TGTGCCAGCAGCCAACTAAGCCTAGGTAGCGGGAGGGTGGGCTCCTACAATGAGCAGTTCTTC. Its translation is CASSQLSLGSGRVGSYNEQFF.

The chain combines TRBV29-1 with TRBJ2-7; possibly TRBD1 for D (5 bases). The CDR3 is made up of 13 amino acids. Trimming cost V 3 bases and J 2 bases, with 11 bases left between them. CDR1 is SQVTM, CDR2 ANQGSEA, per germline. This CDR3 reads CSVEGRHTYEQYF. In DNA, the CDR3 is TGCAGCGTTGAGGGGCGGCACACCTACGAGCAGTACTTC.

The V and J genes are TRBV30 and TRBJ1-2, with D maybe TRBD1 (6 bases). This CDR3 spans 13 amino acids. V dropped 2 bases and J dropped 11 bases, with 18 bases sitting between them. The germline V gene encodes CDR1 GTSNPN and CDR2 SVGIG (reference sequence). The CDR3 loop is CAWSSPGVFLYTF. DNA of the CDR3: TGTGCCTGGAGTTCTCCAGGGGTCTTCTTGTACACCTTC.

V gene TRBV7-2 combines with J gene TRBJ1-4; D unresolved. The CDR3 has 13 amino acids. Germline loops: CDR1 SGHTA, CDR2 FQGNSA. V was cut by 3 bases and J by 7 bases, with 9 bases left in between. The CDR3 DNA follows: TGTGCCAGCAGCTTCCGAGGTACTGAAAAACTGTTTTTT. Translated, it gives CASSFRGTEKLFF.

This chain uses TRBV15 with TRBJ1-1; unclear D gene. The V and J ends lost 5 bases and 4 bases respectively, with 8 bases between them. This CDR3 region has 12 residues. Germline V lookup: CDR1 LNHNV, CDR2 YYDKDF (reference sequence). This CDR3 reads CATSPRVTEAFF. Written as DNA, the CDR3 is TGTGCCACCAGCCCGCGCGTCACTGAAGCTTTCTTT.

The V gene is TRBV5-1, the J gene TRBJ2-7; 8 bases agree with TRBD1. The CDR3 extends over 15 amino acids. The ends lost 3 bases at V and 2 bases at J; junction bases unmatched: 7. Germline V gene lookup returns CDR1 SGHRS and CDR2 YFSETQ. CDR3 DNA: TGCGCCAGCAGCTCGAAAGGACAGGGTACCTACGAGCAGTACTTC. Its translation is CASSSKGQGTYEQYF.

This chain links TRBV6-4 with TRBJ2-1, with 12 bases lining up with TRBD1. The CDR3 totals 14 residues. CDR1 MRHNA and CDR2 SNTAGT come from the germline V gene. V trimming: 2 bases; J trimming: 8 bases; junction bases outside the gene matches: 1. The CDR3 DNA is TGTGCCAGCAGTGACGGGACAGGGGGCCATGAGCAGTTCTTC. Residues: CASSDGTGGHEQFF.

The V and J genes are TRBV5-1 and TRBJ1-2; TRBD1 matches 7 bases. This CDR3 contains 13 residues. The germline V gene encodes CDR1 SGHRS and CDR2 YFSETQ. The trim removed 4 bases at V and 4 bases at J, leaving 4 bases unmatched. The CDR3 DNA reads TGCGCCAGCAGCCACGGACAGGCCTATGGCTACACCTTC. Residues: CASSHGQAYGYTF.

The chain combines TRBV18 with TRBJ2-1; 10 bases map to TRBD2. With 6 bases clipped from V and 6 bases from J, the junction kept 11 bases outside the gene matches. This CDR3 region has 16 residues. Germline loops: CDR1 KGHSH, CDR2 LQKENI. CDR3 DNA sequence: TGTGCCAGCTCTGCGGTAGCGGGAGGTCTGGGCAATGAGCAGTTCTTC. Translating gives CASSAVAGGLGNEQFF.

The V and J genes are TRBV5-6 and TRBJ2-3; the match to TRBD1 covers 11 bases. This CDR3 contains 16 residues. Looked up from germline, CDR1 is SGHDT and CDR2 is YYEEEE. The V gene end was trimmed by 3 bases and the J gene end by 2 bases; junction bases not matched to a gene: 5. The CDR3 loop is CASSWGTGGNTDTQYF. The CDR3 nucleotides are TGTGCCAGCAGCTGGGGGACAGGGGGTAACACAGATACGCAGTATTTT. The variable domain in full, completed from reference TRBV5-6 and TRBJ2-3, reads DAGVTQSPTHLIKTRGQQVTLRCSPKSGHDTVSWYQQALGQGPQFIFQYYEEEERQRGNFPDRFSGHQFPNYSSELNVNALLLGDSALYLCASSWGTGGNTDTQYFGPGTRLTVL.

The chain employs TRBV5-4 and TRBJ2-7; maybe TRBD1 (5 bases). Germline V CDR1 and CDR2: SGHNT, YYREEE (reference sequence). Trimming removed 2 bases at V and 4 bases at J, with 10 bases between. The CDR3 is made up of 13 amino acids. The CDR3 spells CASSLKDTYEQYF. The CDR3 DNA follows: TGTGCCAGCAGCTTAAAGGACACGTACGAGCAGTACTTC.